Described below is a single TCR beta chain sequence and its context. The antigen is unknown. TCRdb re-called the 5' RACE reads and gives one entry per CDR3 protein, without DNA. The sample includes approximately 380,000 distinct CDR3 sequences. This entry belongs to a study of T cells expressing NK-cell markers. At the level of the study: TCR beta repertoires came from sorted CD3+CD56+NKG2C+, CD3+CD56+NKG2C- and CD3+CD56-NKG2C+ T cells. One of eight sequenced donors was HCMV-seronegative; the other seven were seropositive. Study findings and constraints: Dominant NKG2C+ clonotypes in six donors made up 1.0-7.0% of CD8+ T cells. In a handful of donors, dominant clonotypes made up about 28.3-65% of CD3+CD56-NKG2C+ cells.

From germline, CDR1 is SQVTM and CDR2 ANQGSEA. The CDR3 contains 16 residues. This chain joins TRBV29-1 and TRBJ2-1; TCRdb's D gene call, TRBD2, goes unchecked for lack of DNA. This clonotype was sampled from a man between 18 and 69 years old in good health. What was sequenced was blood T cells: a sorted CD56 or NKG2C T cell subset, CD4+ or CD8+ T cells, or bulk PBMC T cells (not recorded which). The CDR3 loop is CSVEEAREGHYNEQFF.